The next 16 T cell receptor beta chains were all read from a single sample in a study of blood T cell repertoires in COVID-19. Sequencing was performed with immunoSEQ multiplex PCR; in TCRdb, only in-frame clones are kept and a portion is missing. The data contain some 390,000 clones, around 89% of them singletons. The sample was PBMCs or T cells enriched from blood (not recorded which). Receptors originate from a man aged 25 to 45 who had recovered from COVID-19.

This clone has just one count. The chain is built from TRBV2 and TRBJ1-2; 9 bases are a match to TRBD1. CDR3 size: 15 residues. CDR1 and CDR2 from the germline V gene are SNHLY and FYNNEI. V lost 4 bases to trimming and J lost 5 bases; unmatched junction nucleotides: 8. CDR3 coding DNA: TGTGCCAGCAGTGCCGGGACAGGGAGAGGGTATGGCTACACCTTC. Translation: CASSAGTGRGYGYTF.

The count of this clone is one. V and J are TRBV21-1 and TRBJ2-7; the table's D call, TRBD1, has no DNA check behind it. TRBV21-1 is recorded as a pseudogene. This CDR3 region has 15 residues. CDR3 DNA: TGTGCCAGCAGCAAAGAGACAGGGGAAGGCGACGAGCAGTACTTC. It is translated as CASSKETGEGDEQYF.

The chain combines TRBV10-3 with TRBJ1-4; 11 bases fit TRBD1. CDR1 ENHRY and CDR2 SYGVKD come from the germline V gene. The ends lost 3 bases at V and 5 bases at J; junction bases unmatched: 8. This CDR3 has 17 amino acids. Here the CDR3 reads CAISERDRGNTNEKLFF. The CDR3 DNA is TGTGCCATCAGTGAAAGGGACAGGGGGAATACCAATGAAAAACTGTTTTTT.

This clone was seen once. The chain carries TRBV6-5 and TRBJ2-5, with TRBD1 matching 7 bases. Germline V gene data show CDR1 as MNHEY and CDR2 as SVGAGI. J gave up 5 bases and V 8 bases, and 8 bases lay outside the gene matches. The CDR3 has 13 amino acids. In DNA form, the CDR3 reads TGTGCCAGCCGAGGGGGCTATGGGGAGACCCAGTACTTC. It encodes CASRGGYGETQYF.

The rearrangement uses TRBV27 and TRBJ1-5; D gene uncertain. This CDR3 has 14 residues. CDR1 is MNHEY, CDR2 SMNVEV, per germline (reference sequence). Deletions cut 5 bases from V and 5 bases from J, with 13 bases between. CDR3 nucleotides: TGTGCCAGCAGTGCCTATAAGGAGGATCAGCCCCAGCATTTT. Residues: CASSAYKEDQPQHF.

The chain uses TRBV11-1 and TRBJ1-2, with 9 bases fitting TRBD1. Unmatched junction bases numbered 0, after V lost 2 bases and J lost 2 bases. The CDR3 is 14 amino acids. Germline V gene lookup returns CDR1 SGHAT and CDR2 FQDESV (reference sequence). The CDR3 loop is CASSLTGGNYGYTF. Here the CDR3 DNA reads TGTGCCAGCAGCTTAACAGGGGGCAACTATGGCTACACCTTC.

As DNA, the CDR3 is TGTGCCAGCAGCTTATGGGGGGTGGGAGATACGCAGTATTTT. The encoded protein is CASSLWGVGDTQYF. This chain links TRBV7-3 with TRBJ2-3; maybe TRBD2 (6 bases). The CDR3 length is 14 residues. Trimming removed 2 bases from V and 5 bases from J, with 11 bases in between. Germline lookup yields CDR1 SGHTA and CDR2 FQGTGA. Full variable domain (outside the CDR3, taken from reference TRBV7-3 and TRBJ2-3): GAGVSQTPSNKVTEKGKYVELRCDPISGHTALYWYRQSLGQGPEFLIYFQGTGAADDSGLPNDRFFAVRPEGSVSTLKIQRTERGDSAVYLCASSLWGVGDTQYFGPGTRLTVL.

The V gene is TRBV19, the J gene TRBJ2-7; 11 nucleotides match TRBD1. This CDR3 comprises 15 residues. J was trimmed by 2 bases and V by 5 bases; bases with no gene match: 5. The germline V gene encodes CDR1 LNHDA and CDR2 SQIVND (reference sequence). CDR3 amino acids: CASSFRDRGTYEQYF. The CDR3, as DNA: TGTGCCAGTAGTTTTCGGGACAGGGGGACCTACGAGCAGTACTTC.

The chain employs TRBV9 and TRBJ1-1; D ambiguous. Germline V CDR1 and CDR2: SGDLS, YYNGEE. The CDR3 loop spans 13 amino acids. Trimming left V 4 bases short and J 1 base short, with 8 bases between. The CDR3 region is CASSPTTNTEAFF. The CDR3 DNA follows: TGTGCCAGCAGCCCCACAACGAACACTGAAGCTTTCTTT.

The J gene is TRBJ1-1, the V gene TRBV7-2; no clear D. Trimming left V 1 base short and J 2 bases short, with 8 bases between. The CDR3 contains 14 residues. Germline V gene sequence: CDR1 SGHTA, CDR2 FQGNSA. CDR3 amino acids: CASSLEQSNTEAFF. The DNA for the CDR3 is TGTGCCAGCAGCTTAGAACAGTCTAACACTGAAGCTTTCTTT.

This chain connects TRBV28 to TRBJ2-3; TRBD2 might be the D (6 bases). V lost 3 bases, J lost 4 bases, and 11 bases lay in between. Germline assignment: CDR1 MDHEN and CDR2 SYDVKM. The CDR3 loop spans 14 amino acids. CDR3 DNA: TGTGCCAGCAGTTTCCCCGGGGGATCAGATACGCAGTATTTT. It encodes CASSFPGGSDTQYF.

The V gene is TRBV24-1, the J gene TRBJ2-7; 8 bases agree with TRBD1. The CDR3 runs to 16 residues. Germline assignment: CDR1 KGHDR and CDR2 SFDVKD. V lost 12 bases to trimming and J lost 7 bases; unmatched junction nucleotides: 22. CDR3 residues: CAVARFAETGEEEQYF. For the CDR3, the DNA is TGTGCCGTGGCGAGATTTGCCGAGACAGGGGAAGAGGAGCAGTACTTC.

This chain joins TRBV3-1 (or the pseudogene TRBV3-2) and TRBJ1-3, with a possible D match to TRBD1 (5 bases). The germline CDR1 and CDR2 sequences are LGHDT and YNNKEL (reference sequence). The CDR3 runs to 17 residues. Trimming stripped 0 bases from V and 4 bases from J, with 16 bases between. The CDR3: CASSQDRQGSIGNTIYF. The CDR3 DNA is TGTGCCAGCAGCCAAGATAGGCAGGGAAGCATAGGAAACACCATATATTTT.

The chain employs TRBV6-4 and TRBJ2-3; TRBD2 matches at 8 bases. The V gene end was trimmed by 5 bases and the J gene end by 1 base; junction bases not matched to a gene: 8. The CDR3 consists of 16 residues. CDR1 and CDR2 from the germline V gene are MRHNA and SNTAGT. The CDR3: CASSKTGTSGTDTQYF. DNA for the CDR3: TGTGCCAGCAGTAAGACCGGGACTAGTGGCACAGATACGCAGTATTTT.

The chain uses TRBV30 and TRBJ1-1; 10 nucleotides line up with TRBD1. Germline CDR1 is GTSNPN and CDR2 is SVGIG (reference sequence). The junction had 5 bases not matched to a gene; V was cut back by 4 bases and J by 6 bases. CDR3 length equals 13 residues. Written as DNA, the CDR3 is TGTGCCTGGACGGGACAGGGGCCATCTGAAGCTTTCTTT. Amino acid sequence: CAWTGQGPSEAFF.

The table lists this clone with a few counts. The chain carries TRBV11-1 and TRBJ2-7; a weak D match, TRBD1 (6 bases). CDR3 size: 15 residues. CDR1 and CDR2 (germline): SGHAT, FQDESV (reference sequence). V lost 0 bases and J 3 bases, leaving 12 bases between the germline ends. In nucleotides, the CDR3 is TGTGCCAGCAGCTTAGCTGGACAGACTTACTACGAGCAGTACTTC. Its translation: CASSLAGQTYYEQYF. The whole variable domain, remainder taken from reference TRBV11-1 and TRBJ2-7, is EAEVAQSPRYKITEKSQAVAFWCDPISGHATLYWYRQILGQGPELLVQFQDESVVDDSQLPKDRFSAERLKGVDSTLKIQPAELGDSAMYLCASSLAGQTYYEQYFGPGTRLTVT.